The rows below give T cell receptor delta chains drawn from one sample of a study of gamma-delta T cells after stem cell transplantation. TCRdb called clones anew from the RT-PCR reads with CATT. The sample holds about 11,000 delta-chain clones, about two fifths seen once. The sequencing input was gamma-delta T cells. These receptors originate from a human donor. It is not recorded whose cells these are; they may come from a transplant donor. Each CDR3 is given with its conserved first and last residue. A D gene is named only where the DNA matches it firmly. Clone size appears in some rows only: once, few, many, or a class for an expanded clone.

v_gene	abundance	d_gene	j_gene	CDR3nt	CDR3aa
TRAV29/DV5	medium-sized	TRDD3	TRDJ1	TGTGCAGCAAGCGTGACCCGGTACTGGGGGACCCTCAACACCGATAAACTCATCTTT	CAASVTRYWGTLNTDKLIF
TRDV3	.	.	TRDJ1	TGTGCCTTTGGGCTAGTCTCTAGTTGTATCTGTACCGGGGTCGGTAAACTCATCTTT	CAFGLVSSCICTGVGKLIF
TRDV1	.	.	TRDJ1	TGTGCTCTTGGGGGCCGAAGGGACAATCACAAACTCATCTTT	CALGGRRDNHKLIF
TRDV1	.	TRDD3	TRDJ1	TGTGCTCTTGCCCGGCCGAAGACCGCCCCCTTACTGGGGGATACTAGCCGGTACACCGATAAACTCATCTTT	CALARPKTAPLLGDTSRYTDKLIF
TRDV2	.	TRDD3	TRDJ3	TGTGCCTGTGTTCCCCTTTACTGGGGGATAATCTCCTGTGACACCCGCCCGATGTTTTTC	CACVPLYWGIISCDTRPMFF
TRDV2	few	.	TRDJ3	TGTGCCTGTGACGTGGGGCGCTCCTGGGACACCCTCCATATTTTTTTC	CACDVGRSWDTLHIFF
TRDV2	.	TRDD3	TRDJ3	TGTGCCTGTGATCCTGTCCTGGGGGATACGCTAAACTCCTGGGACACCCGACAGATGTTTTTC	CACDPVLGDTLNSWDTRQMFF
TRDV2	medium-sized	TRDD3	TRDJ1	TGTGCCTGTGACAGTACTGGGGGATACGGGTACACCGATAAACTCATCTTT	CACDSTGGYGYTDKLIF
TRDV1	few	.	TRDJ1	TGTGCTCTTGGGGGCCTTCCGTCGGAGACTGGGGCTGATAAACTCATCTTT	CALGGLPSETGADKLIF
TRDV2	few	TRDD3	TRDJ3	TGTGCCTGTGACACCGTGCGGGGGGATACGCTTAGCTCCTGGGACACCCGACAGATGTTTTTC	CACDTVRGDTLSSWDTRQMFF
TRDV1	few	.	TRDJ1	TGTGCTCTTGGGGACCCCAGTTTCCCCCTTCTGGGGACCACCGATAAACTCATCTTT	CALGDPSFPLLGTTDKLIF
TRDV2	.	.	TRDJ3	TGTGCCTGTGACACCGGCGTGGGTTCCCTGTACCCCCGACACCTGTTTTTT	CACDTGVGSLYPRHLFF
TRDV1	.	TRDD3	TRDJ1	TGTGCTCTTGGGGAAATCATCCTAACCAGTGTACTGGGGACCCAGTACACCGATAAACTCATCTTT	CALGEIILTSVLGTQYTDKLIF
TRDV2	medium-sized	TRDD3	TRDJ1	TGTGCCTGTGACACTGGGGGATACGTAGACACCGATAAACTCATCTTT	CACDTGGYVDTDKLIF
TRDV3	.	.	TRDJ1	TGTGCCTGTGGCACAAGGAGGGACTTGTACACCGATAAACTCATCTTT	CACGTRRDLYTDKLIF
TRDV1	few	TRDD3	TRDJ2	TGTGCTCTTGGGTTACAGGGGGGATACGCTTTGACAGCACAACTCTTCTTT	CALGLQGGYALTAQLFF
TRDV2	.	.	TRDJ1	TGTGCCTGTGACACCGGGAGGGCTCCCTTTCGGGGGGTCCCAACCGATAAACTCATCTTT	CACDTGRAPFRGVPTDKLIF
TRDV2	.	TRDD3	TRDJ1	TGTGCCTGTGACTCTCTTACCGTACTGGGGGATAGAAGTGTCACCGATAAACTCATCTTT	CACDSLTVLGDRSVTDKLIF
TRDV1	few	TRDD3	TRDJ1	TGTGCTCTTGGGGAAGTTCAACCTTCCCCGGTACGTATACCGTATCGTACCGGGCTGGGGGATAGGATCCAGGCCCATAAACTCATCTTT	CALGEVQPSPVRIPYRTGLGDRIQAHKLIF
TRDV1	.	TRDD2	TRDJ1	TGTGCTCTTGGGCAGGTGGCCTTCCTACCCCCGATGCGCGGTCGCATGAGTAAACTCATCTTT	CALGQVAFLPPMRGRMSKLIF
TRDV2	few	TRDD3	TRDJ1	TGTGCCTGTGGCTCGGTACTGGGGGATACCCGACTGTACACCGATAAACTCATCTTT	CACGSVLGDTRLYTDKLIF
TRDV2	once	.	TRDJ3	TGTGCCTGTGACACGATTGATCGGGGGCCTAACTCCTGGGACACCCGCCCGATGTTTTTC	CACDTIDRGPNSWDTRPMFF
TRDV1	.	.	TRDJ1	TGTGCTCTTGGGGAACTCCGGGGGAACACCGATAAACTCATCTTT	CALGELRGNTDKLIF
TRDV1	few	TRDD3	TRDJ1	TGTGCTCTTGGGGAATCTCCACCGACTGAGGTATCTACTGGGGGATGCTCGTACACCGATAAACTCATCTTT	CALGESPPTEVSTGGCSYTDKLIF
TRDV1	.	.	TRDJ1	TGCGCTCTTGGGGAACTAGTAGGCGGACCCGCGGGTCGGAGATACCGGTTAACCGATAAACTCATCTTT	CALGELVGGPAGRRYRLTDKLIF
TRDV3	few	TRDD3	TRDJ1	TGTGCCTTTGCACTACGGTCCCTACTGGGGGATACGGTGGCGTACCCGTACACCGATAAACTCATCTTT	CAFALRSLLGDTVAYPYTDKLIF
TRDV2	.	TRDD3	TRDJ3	TGCGCCCGTGACATAGGAGACTGGGGGTCCGTCTCCTGTGACACCCGCCAGATGTTTTTC	CARDIGDWGSVSCDTRQMFF
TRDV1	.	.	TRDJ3	TGTGCTCTTGGGGAATGGCCCGGGGGGCTTTCCGTGCGTAGGCGATCCTCCTGGGACACCCGAAAGATGTTTTTC	CALGEWPGGLSVRRRSSWDTRKMFF
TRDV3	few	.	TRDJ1	TGTGCCACCGCGCGGGGTGGGGAGGATAAACTCATCTTT	CATARGGEDKLIF
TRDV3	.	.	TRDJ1	TGTGCCTTGGTGTATACAACCCTTAACCTCATCTTT	CALVYTTLNLIF
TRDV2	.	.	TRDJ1	TGTGCCTGTGACGGACTCAAAAGCCATGTACTGGAGGACACCGATAAACTCATCTTT	CACDGLKSHVLEDTDKLIF
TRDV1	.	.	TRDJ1	TGTGCTCTTGGGGAACTAAAGAATCTTTCCTTCACTTACGGGGTACTGTACACCGATAAACTCATCTTT	CALGELKNLSFTYGVLYTDKLIF
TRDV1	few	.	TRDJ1	TGTGCTCTCGTACTTCGCACGCATGGTCTCCCTTTGTGGTACACCGATAAACTCATCTTT	CALVLRTHGLPLWYTDKLIF
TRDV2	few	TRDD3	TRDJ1	TGTGCCTGGGACACCTGGGGGATACGCGATAAACTCATCTTT	CAWDTWGIRDKLIF
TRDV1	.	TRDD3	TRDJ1	TGTGCTCTTGGGCCCTCCTCTTCCTACGGGGGATACGCCCGGTACACCGATAAACTCATCTTT	CALGPSSSYGGYARYTDKLIF
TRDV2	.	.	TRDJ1	TGTGCCTGTGACACCTGGGGATCCGGTTCTCCCCCTCGTCCATACACCGATAAACTCATCTTT	CACDTWGSGSPPRPYTDKLIF
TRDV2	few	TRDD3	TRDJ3	TGTGCCTGTGACCTCGTACTGGGGTCCAGTTCCTGGGACACCCGACAGATGTTTTTC	CACDLVLGSSSWDTRQMFF
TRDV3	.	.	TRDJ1	TGTGCCTTTAGGGACGGAACCGATAACCTCATCTTT	CAFRDGTDNLIF
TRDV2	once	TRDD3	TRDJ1	TGTGCCTGTGACCCGGTACTGGGGGATACAGAGTACACCGATAAACTCATCTTT	CACDPVLGDTEYTDKLIF
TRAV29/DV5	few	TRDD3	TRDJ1	TGCGCAGCAAGCGCGAGACTACTGGGGGATACCGAAGGGGTTCCAACCGATAAACTCATCTTT	CAASARLLGDTEGVPTDKLIF